The T cell receptor (beta chain) described here comes from a study of blood T cell repertoires in COVID-19. Study at large: Researchers got acute and convalescent COVID-19 samples from the United States, Italy and Spain. PBMCs, B-cell-depleted T cells, or T cells provided the cDNA or gDNA that made up the material.

Germline lookup yields CDR1 SEHNR and CDR2 FQNEAQ (reference sequence). The CDR3 runs 13 residues. Trimming shortened V by 5 bases and J by 6 bases, and 8 bases separated the two germline ends. Authors' analysis steps: Researchers report that nucleated cell counts were estimated from reference gene primer amplification. Profiling relied on immunoSEQ multiplex PCR, and the TCRdb table lists in-frame clones only, not all of them. That table is the source of V, J and clone size, and D and trimming were worked out from the DNA. The data contain about 100,000 clones, approximately 86% of them singletons. Input material: peripheral blood. The receptor was isolated from a human donor in a cohort sampled during active COVID-19. The rearrangement uses TRBV7-9 and TRBJ1-6; D is unclear. DNA of the CDR3: TGTGCCAGCAGCCCCAGTACTAATTCACCCCTCCACTTT. The encoded protein is CASSPSTNSPLHF.